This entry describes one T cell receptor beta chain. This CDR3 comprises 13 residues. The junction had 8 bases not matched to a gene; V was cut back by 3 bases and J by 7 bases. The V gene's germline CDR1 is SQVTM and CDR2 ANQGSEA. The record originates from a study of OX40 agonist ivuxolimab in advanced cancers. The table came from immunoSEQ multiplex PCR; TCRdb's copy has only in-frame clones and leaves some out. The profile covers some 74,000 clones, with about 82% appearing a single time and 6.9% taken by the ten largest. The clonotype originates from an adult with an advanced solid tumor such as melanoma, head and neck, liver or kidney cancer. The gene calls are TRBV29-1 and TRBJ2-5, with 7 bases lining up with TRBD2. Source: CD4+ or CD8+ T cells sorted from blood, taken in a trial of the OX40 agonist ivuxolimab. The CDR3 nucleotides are TGCAGCGTTGACAGGACTAGTAGCGTGACCCAGTACTTC. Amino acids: CSVDRTSSVTQYF.